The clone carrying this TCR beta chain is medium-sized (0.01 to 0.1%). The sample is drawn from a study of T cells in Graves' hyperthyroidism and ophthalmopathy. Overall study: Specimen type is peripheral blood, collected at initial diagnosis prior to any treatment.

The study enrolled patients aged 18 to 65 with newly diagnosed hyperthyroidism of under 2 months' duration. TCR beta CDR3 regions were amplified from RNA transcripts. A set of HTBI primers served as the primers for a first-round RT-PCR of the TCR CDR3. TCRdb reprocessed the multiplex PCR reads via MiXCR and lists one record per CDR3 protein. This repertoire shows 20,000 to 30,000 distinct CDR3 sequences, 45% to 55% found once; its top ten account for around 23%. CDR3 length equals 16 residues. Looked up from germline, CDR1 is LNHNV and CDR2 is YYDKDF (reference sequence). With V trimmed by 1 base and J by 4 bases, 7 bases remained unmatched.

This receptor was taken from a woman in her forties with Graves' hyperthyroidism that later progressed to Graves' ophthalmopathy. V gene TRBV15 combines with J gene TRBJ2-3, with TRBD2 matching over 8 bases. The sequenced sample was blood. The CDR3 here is CATSRAAGLGSDTQYF. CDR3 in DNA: TGTGCCACCAGCAGAGCTGCGGGACTAGGGTCAGATACGCAGTATTTT.